This entry lists 15 T cell receptor beta chains sequenced from one sample in a study of CD8+ T cells in alopecia areata. Reverse transcription of extracted RNA yielded cDNA, which provided the sequencing template. The table came from immunoSEQ multiplex PCR; TCRdb's copy has only in-frame clones and leaves some out. This sample has about 210,000 clones, with over 60% found just once. Regarding treatment: oral pan-JAK inhibitor, 5-10 mg twice daily. This specimen consisted of CD4+ T cells sorted from blood, obtained at week 44, from a patient treated with tofacitinib. The receptors were gathered from a human donor with alopecia areata.

The chain uses TRBV2 and TRBJ2-5; the D gene is possibly TRBD2 (6 bases). The CDR3 is made up of 16 amino acids. In germline, CDR1 is SNHLY, CDR2 FYNNEI. The V end was cut by 1 base, the J end by 3 bases, with 15 bases between. The CDR3: CASSEGRGTMKETQYF. The CDR3 bases are TGTGCCAGCAGTGAAGGGCGGGGAACGATGAAAGAGACCCAGTACTTC.

The V gene is TRBV29-1, the J gene TRBJ2-1; D possibly corresponds to TRBD2 (7 bases). CDR1 SQVTM and CDR2 ANQGSEA come from the germline V gene. V lost 3 bases, J lost 0 bases, and 12 bases lay in between. The CDR3 is made up of 15 amino acids. CDR3: CSVERGPSSYNEQFF. The CDR3 region has the DNA TGCAGCGTTGAGCGGGGGCCGAGCTCCTACAATGAGCAGTTCTTC.

The rearrangement joins TRBV9 to TRBJ2-7; no clear D gene. CDR3 length equals 14 residues. V was trimmed by 4 bases and J by 3 bases, leaving 14 bases between them. The germline V gene has CDR1 SGDLS and CDR2 YYNGEE. The CDR3 DNA is TGTGCCAGCAGCCCCGGGTCGACCTTCTACGAGCAGTACTTC. Translation: CASSPGSTFYEQYF.

V is TRBV25-1 and J is TRBJ2-3; 10 bases are shared with TRBD1. The CDR3 is made up of 15 amino acids. CDR1 is MGHDK and CDR2 is SYGVNS in the germline V gene. V gave up 1 base and J gave up 5 bases; unmatched junction bases: 3. The DNA for the CDR3 is TGTGCCAGCAGTGAATCGGGGACAGGGGAAGATACGCAGTATTTT. It translates to CASSESGTGEDTQYF.

The chain joins TRBV15 to TRBJ1-2; TRBD1 agrees at 10 bases. CDR1 is LNHNV and CDR2 is YYDKDF in the germline V gene (reference sequence). V was pared by 3 bases and J by 8 bases, with 9 bases of the junction left unmatched. This CDR3 region has 15 residues. CDR3 in DNA: TGTGCCACCAGCAGCGCTGGACAGGGGGAAAGGGGCTACACCTTC. Translated, it gives CATSSAGQGERGYTF.

This clone has more than one count but fewer than ten. V usage is TRBV5-1 and J usage is TRBJ1-1; D is unclear. Germline CDR1 SGHRS, CDR2 YFSETQ. Trimming removed 5 bases from V and 3 bases from J, with 14 bases in between. CDR3 length equals 14 residues. CDR3 bases: TGCGCCAGCAGTCTTGATTCGTCGGACACTGAAGCTTTCTTT. The encoded protein is CASSLDSSDTEAFF.

The chain employs TRBV11-2 and TRBJ1-6; D remains ambiguous. The CDR3 runs to 14 residues. V gave up 3 bases and J gave up 7 bases, with 10 bases separating them. CDR1 is SGHAT and CDR2 is FQNNGV in the germline V gene. CDR3 residues: CASSLALGNSPLHF. The CDR3 coding sequence is TGTGCCAGCAGCTTGGCACTGGGGAATTCACCCCTCCACTTT.

Concerning this clone itself: Other DNA sequences of this sample code for an identical CDR3. V usage is TRBV27 and J usage is TRBJ1-1, with TRBD1 as a possible D gene (6 bases). The CDR3 is 14 amino acids. Between the trimmed V and J ends, which lost 3 bases and 1 base, there was a span of 9 bases. Germline CDR1 and CDR2: MNHEY and SMNVEV (reference sequence). CDR3 residues: CASSFGQRNTEAFF. The CDR3 bases are TGTGCCAGCAGTTTTGGACAGAGGAACACTGAAGCTTTCTTT.

V gene TRBV5-5 combines with J gene TRBJ1-1; D not resolved. CDR1 and CDR2 (germline): SGHKS, YYEKEE (reference sequence). V dropped 1 base and J dropped 9 bases, with 10 bases sitting between them. The CDR3 consists of 12 residues. This CDR3 is CASSLREGKAFF. For the CDR3, the DNA is TGTGCCAGCAGCTTGCGAGAGGGTAAAGCTTTCTTT.

The CDR3 is CASTSGITITDTQYF. CDR3 coding DNA: TGTGCCAGCACCTCAGGGATTACGATTACAGATACGCAGTATTTT. The J gene is TRBJ2-3, the V gene TRBV7-8; D might be TRBD1 (5 bases). This CDR3 contains 15 residues. Germline loops: CDR1 SGHVS, CDR2 FQNEAQ. V lost 7 bases and J 3 bases, leaving 17 bases between the germline ends.

This clone was seen more than once but under ten times. The CDR3 DNA sequence: TGCGCCAGCAGCCAGATCAAAGAGTGGGGATCTGAAGCTTTCTTT. Its translation: CASSQIKEWGSEAFF. The chain carries TRBV4-3 and TRBJ1-1; D unclear. Germline values: CDR1 LGHNA, CDR2 YSLEER. Trimming took 3 bases from V and 6 from J, leaving 17 bases between them. There are 15 residues in the CDR3.

This chain connects TRBV7-2 to TRBJ2-7, with a tentative D call TRBD2 (6 bases). From germline, CDR1 is SGHTA and CDR2 FQGNSA. The CDR3 loop spans 15 amino acids. V was trimmed by 5 bases and J by 4 bases, leaving 18 bases between them. The DNA for the CDR3 is TGTGCCAGCAGCATAATTGCGGGGAAGGGATACGAGCAGTACTTC. Its protein product is CASSIIAGKGYEQYF. The variable domain in full, with the rest retrieved from reference TRBV7-2 and TRBJ2-7, is GAGVSQSPSNKVTEKGKDVELRCDPISGHTALYWYRQSLGQGLEFLIYFQGNSAPDKSGLPSDRFSAERTGGSVSTLTIQRTQQEDSAVYLCASSIIAGKGYEQYFGPGTRLTVT.

The chain recombines TRBV29-1 with TRBJ1-1; 10 positions match TRBD1. Germline V gene sequence: CDR1 SQVTM, CDR2 ANQGSEA. J lost 4 bases, V lost 4 bases, and 0 bases had no gene match. The CDR3 consists of 12 residues. The CDR3 coding sequence is TGCAGCGTTGGGGACAGGGGCACTGAAGCTTTCTTT. Residues: CSVGDRGTEAFF.

As regards this clone: An end of the junction does not agree with germline; a read error may underlie this. This chain connects TRBV5-6 to TRBJ2-1; maybe TRBD2 (6 bases). The CDR3 is 16 residues long. From germline, CDR1 is SGHDT and CDR2 YYEEEE. This CDR3 is CASNSPGDWGYNERFF. The CDR3 DNA reads as TGTGCCAGCAACTCCCCCGGGGACTGGGGCTACAATGAGCGGTTCTTC.

The chain links TRBV6-1 to TRBJ2-2; a possible D gene is TRBD1 (5 bases). V lost 0 bases and J 6 bases, leaving 5 bases between the germline ends. The germline V gene has CDR1 MNHNS and CDR2 SASEGT. This CDR3 comprises 13 residues. The CDR3 loop reads CASSEAGAGELFF. CDR3 in DNA: TGTGCCAGCAGTGAAGCAGGGGCCGGGGAGCTGTTTTTT.